Each of the 28 T cell receptor beta chains below was sequenced from the same sample in a study of cytomegalovirus exposure and HLA in healthy donors. A multiplex PCR was run with 60 Vbeta primers and 13 Jbeta primers. Sequencing used immunoSEQ multiplex PCR; TCRdb keeps in-frame clones, though not all of them. The table includes about 170,000 clones, around 84% detected once. The sample consisted of PBMCs. Receptors were obtained from a boy between 2 and 10 years old in good health and CMV-seronegative.

V usage is TRBV10-3 and J usage is TRBJ2-5; D is unclear. The J call is uncertain, as TRBJ2-7 better fits the DNA end. CDR1 ENHRY and CDR2 SYGVKD come from the germline V gene. The CDR3 runs to 12 residues. Here the CDR3 reads CAIAPVGAEQYF. DNA of the CDR3: TGTGCCATCGCCCCAGTGGGCGCCGAGCAGTACTTC.

The chain is built from TRBV5-1 and TRBJ2-5, with D possibly matching TRBD2 (7 bases). Trimming cost V 8 bases and J 5 bases, with 25 bases left between them. This CDR3 has 16 residues. Per the germline V gene, CDR1 is SGHRS and CDR2 is YFSETQ. Here the CDR3 reads CASSAAGEGHKETQYF. The CDR3 DNA reads as TGCGCCAGTTCAGCAGCTGGGGAGGGACATAAGGAGACCCAGTACTTC.

This clone showed up just a few times. The J gene is TRBJ2-7, the V gene TRBV14; possible D gene TRBD1, 5 bases. CDR1 is SGHDN and CDR2 is FVKESK in the germline V gene. V lost 1 base and J lost 4, with 14 bases in between. CDR3 size: 15 residues. The CDR3 region is CASSQVGVSGYEQYF. As DNA, the CDR3 is TGTGCCAGCAGCCAAGTTGGGGTCTCAGGGTACGAGCAGTACTTC.

The rearrangement uses TRBV30 and TRBJ2-1; D may be TRBD2 (6 bases). The CDR3 is 16 residues long. Germline V lookup: CDR1 GTSNPN, CDR2 SVGIG (reference sequence). The V end was cut by 2 bases, the J end by 6 bases, with 20 bases between. The chain's CDR3 is CAWSMTGGGVGNEQFF. As DNA, the CDR3 is TGTGCCTGGAGTATGACTGGGGGAGGAGTGGGCAATGAGCAGTTCTTC.

The V gene is TRBV5-5, the J gene TRBJ2-4; D unclear. Trimming shortened V by 4 bases and J by 0 bases, and 14 bases separated the two germline ends. Germline V gene sequence: CDR1 SGHKS, CDR2 YYEKEE (reference sequence). There are 16 residues in the CDR3. The CDR3 coding sequence is TGTGCCAGCAGCCCCCCGACGACACTAGCCAAAAACATTCAGTACTTC. This sequence encodes CASSPPTTLAKNIQYF.

The chain carries TRBV12-5 and TRBJ2-1, with D possibly matching TRBD2 (6 bases). The CDR3 has 15 amino acids. Trimming cost V 3 bases and J 0 bases, with 9 bases left between them. The germline V gene encodes CDR1 LGHNT and CDR2 FRNRAP. The CDR3 reads CASGFQRVSYNEQFF. The CDR3, as DNA: TGTGCTAGTGGTTTCCAGCGGGTCTCCTACAATGAGCAGTTCTTC.

This chain links TRBV5-1 with TRBJ1-5; 7 nucleotides line up with TRBD1. The CDR3 contains 14 residues. CDR1 and CDR2 (germline): SGHRS, YFSETQ. V gave up 2 bases and J gave up 4 bases; unmatched junction bases: 3. CDR3 sequence reads: CASSFGTENQPQHF. The CDR3 DNA reads as TGCGCCAGCAGCTTCGGGACAGAGAATCAGCCCCAGCATTTT.

The chain carries TRBV30 and TRBJ2-7; 9 nucleotides align to TRBD2. V was pared by 4 bases and J by 2 bases, with 9 bases of the junction left unmatched. CDR3 size: 15 residues. Per germline, CDR1 GTSNPN and CDR2 SVGIG (reference sequence). CDR3 nucleotide sequence: TGTGCCTGGACCCCAACTAGCGGGTCTCCCTACGAGCAGTACTTC. This codes for CAWTPTSGSPYEQYF.

The chain combines TRBV5-5 with TRBJ2-2; 8 nucleotides align to TRBD1. In germline, CDR1 is SGHKS, CDR2 YYEKEE (reference sequence). The CDR3 totals 15 residues. V trimming: 7 bases; J trimming: 1 base; junction bases outside the gene matches: 6. The CDR3 spells CASFGQGWNTGELFF. In DNA, the CDR3 is TGTGCCAGCTTCGGACAGGGATGGAACACCGGGGAGCTGTTTTTT.

The J gene is TRBJ2-7, the V gene TRBV4-2; tentative D call: TRBD1 (5 bases). CDR1 is LGHNA, CDR2 YNFKEQ, per germline. This CDR3 spans 16 amino acids. Trimming took off 1 base at V and 0 bases at J, with 13 bases between the two ends. The CDR3: CASSQGSGANSYEQYF. CDR3 sequence (DNA): TGTGCCAGCAGCCAAGGGTCTGGGGCGAACTCCTACGAGCAGTACTTC.

The CDR3 region has the DNA TGCAGTGCGAGGGACAGATACGGGCAGTTCTTC. Translation gives CSARDRYGQFF. This chain uses TRBV20-1 with TRBJ2-1; 7 bases match TRBD1. Germline-derived CDR1 and CDR2 are DFQATT and SNEGSKA (reference sequence). The CDR3 loop spans 11 amino acids. J gave up 12 bases and V 6 bases, and 8 bases lay outside the gene matches.

The chain joins TRBV6-1 to TRBJ2-1; D is possibly TRBD1 (6 bases). Germline assignment: CDR1 MNHNS and CDR2 SASEGT. The CDR3 is made up of 12 amino acids. Trimming stripped 7 bases from V and 9 bases from J, with 13 bases between. CDR3 in DNA: TGTGCCAGCACCATACAGGGTACTGAGCAGTTCTTC. This sequence encodes CASTIQGTEQFF.

This CDR3 reads CASSERAGRLTSYEQYF. CDR3 bases: TGTGCCAGCAGTGAACGAGCGGGCCGCCTTACCTCCTACGAGCAGTACTTC. The rearrangement uses TRBV6-1 and TRBJ2-7; tentatively, D is TRBD2 (6 bases). Germline V gene lookup returns CDR1 MNHNS and CDR2 SASEGT. V was shortened by 2 bases and J by 0 bases, with 17 bases between the two germline ends. The CDR3 has 17 amino acids.

The chain recombines TRBV14 with TRBJ1-1; no clear D. Germline CDR1 and CDR2: SGHDN and FVKESK. V was clipped by 0 bases and J by 11 bases, with 10 bases between them. The CDR3 consists of 12 residues. CDR3 protein: CASSQEHRGAFF. DNA of the CDR3: TGTGCCAGCAGCCAAGAACACCGAGGGGCTTTCTTT.

This clone was picked up a small number of times. V gene TRBV6-4 combines with J gene TRBJ2-1; 11 bases fit TRBD1. There are 15 residues in the CDR3. Germline CDR1 is MRHNA and CDR2 is SNTAGT. Unmatched junction bases numbered 2, after V lost 4 bases and J lost 3 bases. The DNA of the CDR3 is TGTGCCAGCAGTGCCGGGACAGGGGGCTACAATGAGCAGTTCTTC. This sequence encodes CASSAGTGGYNEQFF.

This sequence joins TRBV28 and TRBJ1-6; possibly TRBD1 for D (6 bases). Trimming shortened V by 1 base and J by 8 bases, and 9 bases separated the two germline ends. CDR1 and CDR2 (germline): MDHEN, SYDVKM. This CDR3 region has 14 residues. CDR3 in amino acids: CASSLYRDDSPLHF. As DNA, the CDR3 is TGTGCCAGCAGTTTATACAGGGACGATTCACCCCTCCACTTT.

This clone was observed a handful of times. The chain combines TRBV7-2 with TRBJ1-6; no definite D call. Trimming removed 5 bases from V and 6 bases from J, with 14 bases in between. The germline gives CDR1 SGHTA, CDR2 FQGNSA. The CDR3 has 15 residues. The CDR3 DNA reads as TGTGCCAGCAGCCGCCTAGGCGCAGCTAATTCACCCCTCCACTTT. It yields the protein CASSRLGAANSPLHF.

The rearrangement joins TRBV5-1 to TRBJ2-7, with TRBD1 identical over 7 bases. The CDR3 spans 15 residues. CDR1 is SGHRS and CDR2 is YFSETQ in the germline V gene. After removal of 6 bases from V and 6 bases from J, the junction contained 15 bases not matched to a gene. Here the CDR3 DNA reads TGCGCCAGCAACCTAAGGGGGCAGTTCCCCTCCGAGCAGTACGTC. Residues: CASNLRGQFPSEQYV.

The chain is built from TRBV5-1 and TRBJ1-1; TRBD1 agrees at 10 bases. The V gene's germline CDR1 is SGHRS and CDR2 YFSETQ. Trimming removed 3 bases from V and 5 bases from J; junction bases left unmatched: 7. This CDR3 has 15 amino acids. In DNA form, the CDR3 reads TGCGCCAGCAGCTCGACAGGGGGCTTGGGAACTGAAGCTTTCTTT. Translating it yields CASSSTGGLGTEAFF.

The J gene is TRBJ2-6, the V gene TRBV30; 7 bases agree with TRBD1. Germline V gives CDR1 GTSNPN, CDR2 SVGIG (reference sequence). This CDR3 has 15 residues. V trimming: 7 bases; J trimming: 0 bases; junction bases outside the gene matches: 6. The CDR3 DNA reads TGTGCCTACGGACAGGCATCCTCTGGGGCCAACGTCCTGACTTTC. Protein product: CAYGQASSGANVLTF.

The genes are TRBV30 and TRBJ2-7, with unresolved D. Germline loops: CDR1 GTSNPN, CDR2 SVGIG (reference sequence). Trimming cost V 0 bases and J 7 bases, with 13 bases left between them. This CDR3 comprises 13 residues. DNA of the CDR3: TGTGCCTGGAGTGTACAAGGGTGGTGGGAGCAGTACGTC. Protein: CAWSVQGWWEQYV.

This clone came up once. This chain links TRBV30 with TRBJ2-2; D not resolved. Trimming cost V 2 bases and J 5 bases, with 6 bases left between them. The V gene's germline CDR1 is GTSNPN and CDR2 SVGIG (reference sequence). The CDR3 extends over 12 amino acids. CDR3 bases: TGTGCCTGGAGTAAGGAGACCGGGGAGCTGTTTTTT. Protein sequence: CAWSKETGELFF.

V and J are TRBV27 and TRBJ2-2; D call uncertain. The CDR3 contains 14 residues. Trimming pared 0 bases from V and 6 bases from J, leaving 8 bases between. CDR1 is MNHEY and CDR2 is SMNVEV in the germline V gene (reference sequence). CDR3 coding DNA: TGTGCCAGCAGTTTATCGGCGACACCCGGGGAGCTGTTTTTT. This translates into CASSLSATPGELFF.

The chain couples TRBV2 to TRBJ2-6; D is perhaps TRBD1 (6 bases). Germline CDR1 and CDR2: SNHLY and FYNNEI. This CDR3 is built from 16 residues. Between the trimmed V and J ends, which lost 7 bases and 4 bases, there was a span of 17 bases. In nucleotides, the CDR3 is TGTGCCAGCATAAGGGACATCTCTTTGGGGGCCAACGTCCTGACTTTC. Its translation is CASIRDISLGANVLTF.

The genes are TRBV19 and TRBJ2-3; D perhaps matches TRBD2 (7 bases). V lost 5 bases and J lost 7, with 16 bases in between. The germline CDR1 and CDR2 sequences are LNHDA and SQIVND (reference sequence). The CDR3 has 14 residues. The chain's CDR3 is CASSLGGPVNTQYF. The CDR3 nucleotides read TGTGCCAGTAGTCTCGGGGGGCCGGTGAATACGCAGTATTTT.

This clone was seen only once. V usage is TRBV6-1 and J usage is TRBJ2-7, with D possibly TRBD1 on 6 matching bases. With 1 base removed from V and 0 bases from J, the gap between germline ends came to 10 bases. Germline V gives CDR1 MNHNS, CDR2 SASEGT. CDR3 length: 15 amino acids. The CDR3 DNA is TGTGCCAGCAGTGAAGGGGGGCCCAGCTCCTACGAGCAGTACGTC. It translates to CASSEGGPSSYEQYV.

V and J are TRBV19 and TRBJ2-3; TRBD1 might be the D (5 bases). Trimming removed 8 bases from V and 0 bases from J, with 21 bases in between. The V gene's germline CDR1 is LNHDA and CDR2 SQIVND (reference sequence). CDR3 length: 17 residues. CDR3 nucleotide sequence: TGTGCCAGTTCCCGGTCTGGGGCCATGACTAGCACAGATACGCAGTATTTT. Protein: CASSRSGAMTSTDTQYF.

This clone is a singleton in its sample. V usage is TRBV10-3 and J usage is TRBJ1-1, with a possible D match to TRBD1 (6 bases). V lost 7 bases and J 3 bases, leaving 6 bases between the germline ends. CDR1 and CDR2 from the germline V gene are ENHRY and SYGVKD. The CDR3 has 11 residues. CDR3 residues: CAIKGDTEAFF. CDR3 nucleotides: TGTGCCATCAAGGGGGACACTGAAGCTTTCTTT.